This T cell receptor (beta chain) was captured by sequencing in a study of blood T cell repertoires in COVID-19. On the study more broadly: The United States, Italy and Spain were the sources of the acute and convalescent COVID-19 samples. From T cells, B-cell-depleted T cells, or PBMCs came the material, which was cDNA or gDNA.

There are 14 residues in the CDR3. Per the germline V gene, CDR1 is SGHRS and CDR2 is YFSETQ. The ends were cut back, 0 bases at V and 5 bases at J, with 12 bases in the middle. As handled by the study authors: Quantification of nucleated cells was approximated via reference gene primer amplification. The method was immunoSEQ multiplex PCR; TCRdb's version includes in-frame clones alone and lacks a portion of them. D and trimming were read from the DNA, whereas the V and J calls and clone size are those reported in that table. The sample carries approximately 140,000 clones, about 90% recorded once. Sequencing used peripheral blood. V gene TRBV5-1 combines with J gene TRBJ2-7, with D maybe TRBD2 (5 bases). The TCR was taken from a man aged 45 to 65 with active or convalescent COVID-19. CDR3 sequence (DNA): TGCGCCAGCAGCTTGGCGGCAGTGAGGGACGAGCAGTACTTC. The encoded protein is CASSLAAVRDEQYF.